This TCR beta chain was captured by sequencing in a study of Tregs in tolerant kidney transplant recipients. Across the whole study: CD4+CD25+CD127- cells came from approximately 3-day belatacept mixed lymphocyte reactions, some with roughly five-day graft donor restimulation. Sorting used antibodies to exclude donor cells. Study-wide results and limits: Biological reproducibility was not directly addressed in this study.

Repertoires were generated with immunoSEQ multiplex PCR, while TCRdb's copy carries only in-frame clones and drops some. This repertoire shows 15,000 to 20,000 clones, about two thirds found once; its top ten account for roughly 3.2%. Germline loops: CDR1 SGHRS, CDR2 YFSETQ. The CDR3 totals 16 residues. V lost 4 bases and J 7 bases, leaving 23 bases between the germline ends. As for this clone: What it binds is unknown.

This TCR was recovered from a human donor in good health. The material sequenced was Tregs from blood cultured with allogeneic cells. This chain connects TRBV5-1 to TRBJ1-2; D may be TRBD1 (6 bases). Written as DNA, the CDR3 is TGCGCCAGCAGCGACGGACAGCCCGACCGTACAGGTGGCTACACCTTC. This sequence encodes CASSDGQPDRTGGYTF.